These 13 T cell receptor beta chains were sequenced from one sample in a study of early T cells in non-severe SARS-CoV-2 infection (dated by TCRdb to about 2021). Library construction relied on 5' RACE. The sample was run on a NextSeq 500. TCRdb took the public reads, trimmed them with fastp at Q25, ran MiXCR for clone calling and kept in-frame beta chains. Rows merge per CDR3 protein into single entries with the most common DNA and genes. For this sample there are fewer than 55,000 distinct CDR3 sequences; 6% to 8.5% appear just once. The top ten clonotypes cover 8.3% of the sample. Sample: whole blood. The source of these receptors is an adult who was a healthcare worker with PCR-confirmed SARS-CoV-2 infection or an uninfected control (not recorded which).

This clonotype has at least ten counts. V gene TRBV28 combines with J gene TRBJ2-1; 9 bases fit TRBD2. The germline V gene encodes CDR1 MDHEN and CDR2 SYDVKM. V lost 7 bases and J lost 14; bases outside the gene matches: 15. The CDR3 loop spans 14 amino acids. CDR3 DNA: TGTGCCAGCACCCAACTCGGGCGGGGGGGTGATGAGTTCTTC. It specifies CASTQLGRGGDEFF.

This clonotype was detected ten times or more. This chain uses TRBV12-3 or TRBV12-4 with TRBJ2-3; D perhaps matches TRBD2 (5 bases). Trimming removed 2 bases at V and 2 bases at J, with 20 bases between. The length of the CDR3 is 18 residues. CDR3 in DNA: TGTGCCAGCAGTTTAACCCTATCCGTCGGACTCCCCACAGATACGCAGTATTTT. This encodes CASSLTLSVGLPTDTQYF.

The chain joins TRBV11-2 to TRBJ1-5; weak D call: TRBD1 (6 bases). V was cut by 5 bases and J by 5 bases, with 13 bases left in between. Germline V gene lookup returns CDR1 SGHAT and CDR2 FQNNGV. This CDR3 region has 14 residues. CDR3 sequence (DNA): TGTGCCAGCAGCGACGTGGGGGGCGATCAGCCCCAGCATTTT. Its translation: CASSDVGGDQPQHF.

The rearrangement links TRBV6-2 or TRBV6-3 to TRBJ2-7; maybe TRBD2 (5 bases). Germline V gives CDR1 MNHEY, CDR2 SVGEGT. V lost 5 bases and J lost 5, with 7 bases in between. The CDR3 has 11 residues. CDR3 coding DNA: TGTGCCAGCAGTCCGGGGAACGAGCAGTACTTC. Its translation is CASSPGNEQYF.

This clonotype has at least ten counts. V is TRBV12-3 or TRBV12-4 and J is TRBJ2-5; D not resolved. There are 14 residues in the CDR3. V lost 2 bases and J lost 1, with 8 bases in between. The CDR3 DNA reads TGTGCCAGCAGTTTAAGACGTATCCAAGAGACCCAGTACTTC. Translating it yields CASSLRRIQETQYF.

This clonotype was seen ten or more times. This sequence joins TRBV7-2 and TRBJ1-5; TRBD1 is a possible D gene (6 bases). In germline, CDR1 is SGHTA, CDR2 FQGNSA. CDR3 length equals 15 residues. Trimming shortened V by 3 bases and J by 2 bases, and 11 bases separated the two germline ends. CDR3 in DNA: TGTGCCAGCAGCTTCAGACAGGCCGGCAATCAGCCCCAGCATTTT. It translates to CASSFRQAGNQPQHF.

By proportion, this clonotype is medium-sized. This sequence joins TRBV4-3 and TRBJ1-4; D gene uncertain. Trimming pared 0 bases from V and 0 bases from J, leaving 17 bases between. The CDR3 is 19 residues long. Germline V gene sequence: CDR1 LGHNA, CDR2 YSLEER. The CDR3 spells CASSQDHPFASPTNEKLFF. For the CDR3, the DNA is TGCGCCAGCAGCCAAGATCACCCTTTTGCGAGCCCAACTAATGAAAAACTGTTTTTT.

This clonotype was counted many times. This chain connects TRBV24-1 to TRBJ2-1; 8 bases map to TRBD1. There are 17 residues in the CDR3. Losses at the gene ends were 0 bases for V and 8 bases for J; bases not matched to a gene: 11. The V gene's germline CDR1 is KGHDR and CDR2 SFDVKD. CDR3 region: CATSDLSSGTGWHEQFF. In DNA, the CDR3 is TGTGCCACCAGTGATTTGTCCTCCGGGACAGGTTGGCATGAGCAGTTCTTC.

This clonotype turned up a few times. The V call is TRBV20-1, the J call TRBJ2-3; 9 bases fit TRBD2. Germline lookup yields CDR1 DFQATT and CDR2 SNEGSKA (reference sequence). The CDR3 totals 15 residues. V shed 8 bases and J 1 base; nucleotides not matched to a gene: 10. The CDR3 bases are TGCAGTCCTGCGGGGGGGCCTCAGGGCACAGATACGCAGTATTTT. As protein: CSPAGGPQGTDTQYF.

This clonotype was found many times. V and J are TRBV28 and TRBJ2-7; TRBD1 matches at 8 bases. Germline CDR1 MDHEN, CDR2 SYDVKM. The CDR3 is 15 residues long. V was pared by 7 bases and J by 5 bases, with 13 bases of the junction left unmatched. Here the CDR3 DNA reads TGTGCCAGCACCGACTGGGGGACAGGACCTAACGAGCAGTACTTC. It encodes CASTDWGTGPNEQYF.

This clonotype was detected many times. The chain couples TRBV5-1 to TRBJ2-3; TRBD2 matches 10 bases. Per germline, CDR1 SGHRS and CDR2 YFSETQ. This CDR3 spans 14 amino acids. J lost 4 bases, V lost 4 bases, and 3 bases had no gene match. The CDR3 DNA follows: TGCGCCAGCAGCCGGGGACTAGCGCCAGATACGCAGTATTTT. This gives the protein CASSRGLAPDTQYF.

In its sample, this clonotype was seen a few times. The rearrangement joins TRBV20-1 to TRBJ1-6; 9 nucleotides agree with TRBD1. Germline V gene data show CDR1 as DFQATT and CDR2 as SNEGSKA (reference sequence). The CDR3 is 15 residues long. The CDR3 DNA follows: TGCAGCTCCGGGACAGGGATCTCCTATAATTCACCCCTCCACTTT. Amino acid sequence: CSSGTGISYNSPLHF.

CDR3 region: CASSYEGYETQYF. In DNA form, the CDR3 reads TGTGCCAGCAGTTACGAGGGATACGAGACCCAGTACTTC. The V gene is TRBV6-2 or TRBV6-3, the J gene TRBJ2-5; possibly TRBD2 for D (5 bases). V lost 2 bases and J 5 bases, leaving 9 bases between the germline ends. The germline gives CDR1 MNHEY, CDR2 SVGEGT. The CDR3 contains 13 residues.